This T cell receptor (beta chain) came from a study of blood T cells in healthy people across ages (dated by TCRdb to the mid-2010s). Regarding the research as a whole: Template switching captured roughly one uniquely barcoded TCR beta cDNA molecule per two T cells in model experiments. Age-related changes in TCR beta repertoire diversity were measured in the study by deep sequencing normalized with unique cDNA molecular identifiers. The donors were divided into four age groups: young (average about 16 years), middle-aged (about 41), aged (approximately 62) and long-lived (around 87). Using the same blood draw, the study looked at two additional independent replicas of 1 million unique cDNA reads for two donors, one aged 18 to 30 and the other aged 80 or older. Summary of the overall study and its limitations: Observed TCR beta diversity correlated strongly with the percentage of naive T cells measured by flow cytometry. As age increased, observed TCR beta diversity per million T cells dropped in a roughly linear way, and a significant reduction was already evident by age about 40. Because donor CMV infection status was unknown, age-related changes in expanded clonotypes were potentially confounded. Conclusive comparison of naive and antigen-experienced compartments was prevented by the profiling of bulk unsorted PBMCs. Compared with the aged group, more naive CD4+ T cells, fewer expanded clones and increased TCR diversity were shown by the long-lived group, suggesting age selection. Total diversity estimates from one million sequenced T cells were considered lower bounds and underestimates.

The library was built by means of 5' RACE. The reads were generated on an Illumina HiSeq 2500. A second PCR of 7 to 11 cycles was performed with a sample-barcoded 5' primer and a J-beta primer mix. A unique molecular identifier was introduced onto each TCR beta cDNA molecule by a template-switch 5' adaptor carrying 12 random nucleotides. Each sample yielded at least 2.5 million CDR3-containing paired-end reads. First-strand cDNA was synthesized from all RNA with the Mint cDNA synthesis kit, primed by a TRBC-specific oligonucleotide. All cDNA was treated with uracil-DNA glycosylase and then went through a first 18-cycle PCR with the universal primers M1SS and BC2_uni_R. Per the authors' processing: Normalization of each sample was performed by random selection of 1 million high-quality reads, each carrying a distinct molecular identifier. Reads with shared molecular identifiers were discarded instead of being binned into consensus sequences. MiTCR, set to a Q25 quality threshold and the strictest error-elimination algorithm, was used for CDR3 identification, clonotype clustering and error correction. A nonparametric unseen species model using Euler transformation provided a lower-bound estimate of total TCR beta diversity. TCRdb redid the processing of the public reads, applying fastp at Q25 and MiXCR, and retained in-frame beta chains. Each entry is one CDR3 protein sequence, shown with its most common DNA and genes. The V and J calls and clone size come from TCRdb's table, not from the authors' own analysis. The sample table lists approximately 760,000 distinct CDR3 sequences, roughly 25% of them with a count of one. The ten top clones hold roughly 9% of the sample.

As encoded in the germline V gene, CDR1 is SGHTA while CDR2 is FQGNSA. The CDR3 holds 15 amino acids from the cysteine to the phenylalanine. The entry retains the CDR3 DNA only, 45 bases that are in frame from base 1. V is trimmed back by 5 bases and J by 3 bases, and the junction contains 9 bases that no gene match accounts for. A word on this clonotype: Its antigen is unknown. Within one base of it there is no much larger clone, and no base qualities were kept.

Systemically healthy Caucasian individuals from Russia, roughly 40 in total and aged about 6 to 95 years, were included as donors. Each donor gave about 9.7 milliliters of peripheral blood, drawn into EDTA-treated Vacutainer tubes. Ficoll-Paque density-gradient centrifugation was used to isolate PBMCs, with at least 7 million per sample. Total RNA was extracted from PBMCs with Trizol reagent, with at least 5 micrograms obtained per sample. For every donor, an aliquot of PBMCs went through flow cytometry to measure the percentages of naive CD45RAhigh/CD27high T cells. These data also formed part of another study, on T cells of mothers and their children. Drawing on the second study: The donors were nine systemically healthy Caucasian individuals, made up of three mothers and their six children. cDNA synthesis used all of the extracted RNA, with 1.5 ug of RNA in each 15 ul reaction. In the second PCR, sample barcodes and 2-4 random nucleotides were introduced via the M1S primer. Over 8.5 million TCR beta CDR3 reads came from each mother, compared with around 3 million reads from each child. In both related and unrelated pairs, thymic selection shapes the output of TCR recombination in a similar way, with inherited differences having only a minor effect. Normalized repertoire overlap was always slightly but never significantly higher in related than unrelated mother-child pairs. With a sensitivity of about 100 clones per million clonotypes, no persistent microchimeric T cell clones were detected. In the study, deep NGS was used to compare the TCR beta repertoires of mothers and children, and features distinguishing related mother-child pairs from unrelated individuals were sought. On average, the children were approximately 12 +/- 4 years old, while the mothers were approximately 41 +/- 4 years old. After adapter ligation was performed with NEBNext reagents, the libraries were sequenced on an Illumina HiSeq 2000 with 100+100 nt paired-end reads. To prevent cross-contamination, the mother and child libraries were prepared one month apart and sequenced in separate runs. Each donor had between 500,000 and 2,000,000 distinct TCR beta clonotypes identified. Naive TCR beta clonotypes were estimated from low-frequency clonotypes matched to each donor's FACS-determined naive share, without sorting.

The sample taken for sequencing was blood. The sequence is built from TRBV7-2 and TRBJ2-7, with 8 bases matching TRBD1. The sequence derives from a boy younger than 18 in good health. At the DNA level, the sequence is TGTGCCAGCAGCCCTTTAGGAGGACAGGGCTACGAGCAGTACTTC. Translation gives CASSPLGGQGYEQYF.